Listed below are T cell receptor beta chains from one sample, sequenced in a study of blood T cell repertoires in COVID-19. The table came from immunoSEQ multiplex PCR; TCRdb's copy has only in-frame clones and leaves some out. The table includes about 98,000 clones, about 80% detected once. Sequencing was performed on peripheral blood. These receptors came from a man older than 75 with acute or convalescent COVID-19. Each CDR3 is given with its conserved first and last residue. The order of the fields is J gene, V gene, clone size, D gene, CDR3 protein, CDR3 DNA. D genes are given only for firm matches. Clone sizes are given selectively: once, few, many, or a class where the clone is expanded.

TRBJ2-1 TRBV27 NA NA CASSPSGTTDLKFF TGTGCCAGCAGTCCGTCGGGTACGACAGACCTTAAGTTCTTC
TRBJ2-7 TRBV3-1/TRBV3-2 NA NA CASSHRGSSYEQYF TGTGCCAGCAGCCACCGGGGGAGCTCCTACGAGCAGTACTTC
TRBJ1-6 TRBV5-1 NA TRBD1 CASSLAGGGSSSPLHF TGCGCCAGCAGCTTAGCAGGGGGCGGATCGAGTTCACCCCTCCACTTT
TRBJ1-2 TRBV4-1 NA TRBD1 CASSQDGDRGRGYGYTF TGCGCCAGCAGCCAAGATGGAGACAGGGGGCGCGGCTATGGCTACACCTTC
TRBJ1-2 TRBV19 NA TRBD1 CASSPGQGAGYTF TGTGCCAGTAGTCCCGGACAGGGGGCCGGCTACACCTTC
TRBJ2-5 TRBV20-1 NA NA CSASDRFQETQYF TGCAGTGCTAGTGACAGGTTTCAAGAGACCCAGTACTTC
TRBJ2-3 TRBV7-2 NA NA CASSLGGPDTQYF TGTGCCAGCAGCTTAGGAGGGCCAGATACGCAGTATTTT
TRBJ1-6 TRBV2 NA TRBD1 CASRSVLGQGSSPLHF TGTGCCAGCAGGTCCGTTCTGGGACAGGGCAGTTCACCCCTCCACTTT
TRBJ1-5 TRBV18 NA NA CASSPSGSGSNQPQHF TGTGCCAGCTCACCAAGCGGCAGTGGGAGCAATCAGCCCCAGCATTTT
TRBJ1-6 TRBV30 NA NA CAWSGQSYNSPLHF TGTGCCTGGAGTGGGCAATCCTATAATTCACCCCTCCACTTT
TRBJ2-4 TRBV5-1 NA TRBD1 CASSGGQGLAKNIQYF TGCGCCAGCAGCGGAGGACAGGGGTTAGCCAAAAACATTCAGTACTTC
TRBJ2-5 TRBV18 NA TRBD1 CASSPPGQGGSETQYF TGTGCCAGCTCACCTCCGGGACAGGGAGGATCGGAGACCCAGTACTTC
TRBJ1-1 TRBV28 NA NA CASSLSTGWWTEAFF TGTGCCAGCAGTTTATCGACCGGGTGGTGGACTGAAGCTTTCTTT
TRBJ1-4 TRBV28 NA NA CASSRIREKLFF TGTGCCAGCAGTCGAATCAGGGAAAAACTGTTTTTT
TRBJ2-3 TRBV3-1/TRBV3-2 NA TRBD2 CASSQESSGRTDTQYF TGTGCCAGCAGCCAAGAGTCTAGCGGACGCACAGATACGCAGTATTTT
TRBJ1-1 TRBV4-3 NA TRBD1 CASSQGTGGVGDTEAFF TGCGCCAGCAGCCAGGGGACAGGGGGAGTCGGTGACACTGAAGCTTTCTTT
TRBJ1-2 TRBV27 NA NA CASGIRGNYGYTF TGTGCCAGCGGCATCAGGGGCAACTATGGCTACACCTTC
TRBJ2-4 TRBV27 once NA CASSLGQVLAKNIQYF TGTGCCAGCAGTTTAGGGCAGGTACTAGCCAAAAACATTCAGTACTTC
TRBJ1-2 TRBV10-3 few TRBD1 CAISSGTGWYYGYTF TGTGCCATCAGCTCAGGGACAGGATGGTACTATGGCTACACCTTC
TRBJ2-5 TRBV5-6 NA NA CASSPRGEGEETQYF TGTGCCAGCAGCCCCCGGGGGGAGGGGGAAGAGACCCAGTACTTC
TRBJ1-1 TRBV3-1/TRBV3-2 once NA CASSQDAGGLDTEAFF TGTGCCAGCAGCCAAGATGCGGGTGGGTTGGACACTGAAGCTTTCTTT
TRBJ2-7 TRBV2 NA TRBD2 CASSDRTSGRNEQYF TGTGCCAGCAGTGACAGGACTAGCGGTAGGAATGAGCAGTACTTC
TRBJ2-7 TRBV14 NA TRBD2 CASSRGLAGAEEQYF TGTGCCAGCAGCCGCGGACTAGCGGGAGCTGAAGAGCAGTACTTC
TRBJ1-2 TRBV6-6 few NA CASSPAVEGYTF TGTGCCAGCAGTCCGGCGGTGGAGGGCTACACCTTC
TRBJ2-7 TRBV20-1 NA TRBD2 CSASGGVEQYF TGCAGTGCCAGCGGGGGGGTGGAGCAGTACTTC
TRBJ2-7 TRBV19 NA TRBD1 CASRTPGQGYEQYF TGTGCCAGTAGGACCCCGGGACAGGGGTACGAGCAGTACTTC
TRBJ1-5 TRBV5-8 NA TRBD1 CASSLKSGGGQPQHF TGTGCCAGCAGCTTGAAGTCAGGGGGCGGTCAGCCCCAGCATTTT
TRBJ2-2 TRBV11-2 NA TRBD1 CASSPFVGQGASGELFF TGTGCCAGCAGCCCCTTCGTGGGACAGGGGGCTTCCGGGGAGCTGTTTTTT
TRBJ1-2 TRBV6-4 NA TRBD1 CASSAQGNLAGYGYTF TGTGCCAGCAGTGCACAGGGGAACCTAGCTGGCTATGGCTACACCTTC
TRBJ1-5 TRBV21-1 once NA CASWTGLQPQHF TGTGCCAGCTGGACAGGTTTACAGCCCCAGCATTTT
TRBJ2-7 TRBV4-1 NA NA CASSQDRGGYEQYF TGCGCCAGCAGCCAAGACAGGGGTGGGTACGAGCAGTACTTC
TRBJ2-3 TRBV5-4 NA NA CASRSRDSTDTQYF TGTGCCAGCAGGTCTCGAGATAGCACAGATACGCAGTATTTT
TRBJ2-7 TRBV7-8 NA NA CASSLAGAYEQYF TGTGCCAGCAGCTTAGCCGGGGCCTACGAGCAGTACTTC
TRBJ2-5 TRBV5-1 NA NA CASSLRAVGQETQYF TGCGCCAGCAGCTTGAGAGCGGTGGGCCAAGAGACCCAGTACTTC
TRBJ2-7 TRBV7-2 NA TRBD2 CASSLLMGASGTEQYF TGTGCCAGCAGCTTATTGATGGGGGCTAGCGGGACTGAGCAGTACTTC
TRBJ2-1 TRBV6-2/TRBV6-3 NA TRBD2 CASSYPGGRATNEQFF TGTGCCAGCAGTTACCCGGGGGGGAGGGCGACGAATGAGCAGTTCTTC
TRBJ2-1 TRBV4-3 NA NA CASSQGSNNEQFF TGCGCCAGCAGCCAAGGGAGTAACAATGAGCAGTTCTTC
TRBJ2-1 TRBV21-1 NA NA CARSTQAYNEQFF TGTGCCAGGTCAACCCAGGCCTACAATGAGCAGTTCTTC
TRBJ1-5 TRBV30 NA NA CASQGGSNQPQHF TGTGCCTCCCAAGGGGGTTCCAATCAGCCCCAGCATTTT
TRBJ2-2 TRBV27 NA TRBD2 CASSAPGGGTGELFF TGTGCCAGCAGCGCCCCGGGGGGGGGCACCGGGGAGCTGTTTTTT
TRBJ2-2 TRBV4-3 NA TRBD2 CASSPLAGVGTGELFF TGCGCCAGCAGCCCACTAGCGGGGGTGGGTACCGGGGAGCTGTTTTTT
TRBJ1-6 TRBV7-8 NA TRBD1 CASSLRQGASGSPLHF TGTGCCAGCAGCTTGAGGCAGGGGGCATCAGGGTCACCCCTCCACTTT